Below are 22 T cell receptor beta chains sequenced from a single sample in a study of identical twins (dated by TCRdb to between 2015 and 2016). The library was generated by 5' RACE. Instrument used: Illumina HiSeq 2000. Through fastp at Q25 and MiXCR, TCRdb rebuilt clones from the public reads, retaining in-frame beta chains. Each entry merges the rows of one CDR3 protein and shows their most common DNA and genes. Across this sample there are about 660,000 distinct CDR3 sequences, with more than 6.5% seen only once. In total, the top ten clones hold approximately 0.96% of the sample. These data also featured in a second study, about yellow fever vaccine responses in identical twins.

The sequenced material came from PBMCs. These receptors originate from a young woman in good health.

This clonotype was recorded a few times. The chain recombines TRBV7-9 with TRBJ2-7; 8 bases fit TRBD1. Germline CDR1 is SEHNR and CDR2 is FQNEAQ (reference sequence). The V and J ends lost 5 bases and 2 bases, in that order; junction bases with no gene match: 11. The CDR3 has 16 residues. The CDR3 loop reads CASSQSPRTGTYEQYF. CDR3 in DNA: TGTGCCAGCAGCCAATCCCCGCGGACAGGGACCTACGAGCAGTACTTC.

This clonotype has a handful of counts. The V gene is TRBV9, the J gene TRBJ2-6, with D possibly matching TRBD1 (5 bases). The germline gives CDR1 SGDLS, CDR2 YYNGEE. Trimming removed 3 bases from V and 0 bases from J, with 16 bases in between. The CDR3 contains 18 residues. CDR3 sequence (DNA): TGTGCCAGCAGCGAGCCGACAGACATAAGCTCTGGGGCCAACGTCCTGACTTTC. This gives the protein CASSEPTDISSGANVLTF.

This clonotype was seen ten or more times. The chain combines TRBV9 with TRBJ2-2; TRBD1 matches at 8 bases. There are 16 residues in the CDR3. CDR1 and CDR2 (germline): SGDLS, YYNGEE. V lost 0 bases, J lost 4 bases, and 5 bases stayed unmatched. This CDR3 is CASSVVSQGGTGELFF. In DNA, the CDR3 is TGTGCCAGCAGCGTAGTATCACAGGGGGGCACCGGGGAGCTGTTTTTT.

The table lists this clonotype with a few counts. This chain joins TRBV12-3 or TRBV12-4 and TRBJ1-1, with TRBD1 matching 8 bases. The V segment lost 1 base and the J segment 3 bases; nucleotides outside the gene matches: 4. This CDR3 has 15 amino acids. The CDR3 is CASSLVGQGYTEAFF. CDR3 nucleotide sequence: TGTGCCAGCAGTTTAGTTGGACAGGGCTACACTGAAGCTTTCTTT.

The chain carries TRBV4-3 and TRBJ2-3; no reliable D call. The CDR3 consists of 15 residues. Germline loops: CDR1 LGHNA, CDR2 YSLEER. The V gene lost 1 base and the J gene lost 0 bases, with 8 bases spanning the gap. The CDR3: CASSQGLTSTDTQYF. The CDR3 DNA is TGCGCCAGCAGCCAAGGACTTACTAGCACAGATACGCAGTATTTT.

The J gene is TRBJ2-3, the V gene TRBV10-3; TRBD2 matches 7 bases. Looked up from germline, CDR1 is ENHRY and CDR2 is SYGVKD. The CDR3 runs 13 residues. V lost 4 bases and J lost 5; bases outside the gene matches: 3. The CDR3 region is CAISVSGGDTQYF. For the CDR3, the DNA is TGTGCCATCAGTGTTTCGGGGGGAGATACGCAGTATTTT.

This chain links TRBV19 with TRBJ2-7, with D unresolved. The ends were cut back, 0 bases at V and 1 base at J, with 13 bases in the middle. Germline loops: CDR1 LNHDA, CDR2 SQIVND (reference sequence). This CDR3 region has 16 residues. CDR3 region: CASSIELGSGSYEQYF. The CDR3 DNA reads TGTGCCAGTAGTATAGAGTTGGGGTCAGGATCCTACGAGCAGTACTTC.

The chain joins TRBV7-8 to TRBJ2-2; D is unclear. Trimming removed 5 bases at V and 0 bases at J, with 13 bases between. The CDR3 is made up of 16 amino acids. Germline-derived CDR1 and CDR2 are SGHVS and FQNEAQ. This CDR3 is CASSPSRGANTGELFF. DNA of the CDR3: TGTGCCAGCAGCCCTAGTCGTGGAGCGAACACCGGGGAGCTGTTTTTT.

This rearrangement joins TRBV11-3 to TRBJ2-1; D is unclear. The CDR3 spans 14 residues. Trimming removed 5 bases from V and 8 bases from J, with 16 bases in between. CDR1 and CDR2 from the germline V gene are SGHNT and YENEEA. The CDR3 here is CASSPPESPDEQFF. For the CDR3, the DNA is TGTGCCAGCAGCCCCCCGGAGAGTCCGGATGAGCAGTTCTTC.

V and J are TRBV7-2 and TRBJ1-1, with D unclear. The germline V gene has CDR1 SGHTA and CDR2 FQGNSA. Trimming left V 1 base short and J 0 bases short, with 6 bases between. The CDR3 covers 14 residues. CDR3 DNA sequence: TGTGCCAGCAGCTTAGTTTGGGTGAACACTGAAGCTTTCTTT. It encodes CASSLVWVNTEAFF.

The rearrangement joins TRBV27 to TRBJ1-5; the D gene is possibly TRBD1 (5 bases). CDR3 length: 14 amino acids. The germline V gene encodes CDR1 MNHEY and CDR2 SMNVEV (reference sequence). V was cut by 5 bases and J by 4 bases, with 12 bases left in between. The CDR3 nucleotides read TGTGCCAGCAGTCCCGTGGGGCGGAATCAGCCCCAGCATTTT. The encoded protein is CASSPVGRNQPQHF.

This clonotype was picked up many times. This chain connects TRBV27 to TRBJ1-1, with D possibly TRBD1 on 5 matching bases. The V end was cut by 0 bases, the J end by 7 bases, with 12 bases between. Per the germline V gene, CDR1 is MNHEY and CDR2 is SMNVEV (reference sequence). This CDR3 comprises 14 residues. The CDR3 sequence: CASSLSGGGNEAFF. In DNA form, the CDR3 reads TGTGCCAGCAGTTTATCTGGGGGAGGGAATGAAGCTTTCTTT.

In its sample, this clonotype was seen many times. The J gene is TRBJ1-5, the V gene TRBV12-3 or TRBV12-4; possibly TRBD1 for D (6 bases). The length of the CDR3 is 14 residues. V was clipped by 6 bases and J by 6 bases, with 15 bases between them. CDR3 region: CASSPGQKVQPQHF. In nucleotides, the CDR3 is TGTGCCAGCAGCCCCGGACAGAAAGTTCAGCCCCAGCATTTT.

This clonotype was counted ten times or more. The chain combines TRBV20-1 with TRBJ1-6, with 7 nucleotides matching TRBD1. Germline V CDR1 and CDR2: DFQATT, SNEGSKA (reference sequence). The V and J ends lost 0 bases and 7 bases, in that order; junction bases with no gene match: 6. The CDR3 has 15 residues. CDR3 loop: CSARDGGTVNSPLHF. Here the CDR3 DNA reads TGCAGTGCTAGAGATGGTGGGACAGTAAATTCACCCCTCCACTTT.

In this sample, this clonotype turned up once. A junction boundary mismatches the germline segment, possibly from a read error. V usage is TRBV27 and J usage is TRBJ1-2; D remains ambiguous. Germline CDR1 reads MNHEY; CDR2 reads SMNVEV (reference sequence). The CDR3 is 18 amino acids. This chain's CDR3 is CACSFTSVGEVANYGYTF. CDR3 DNA sequence: TGTGCCTGCAGTTTTACCTCGGTCGGGGAGGTGGCTAACTATGGCTACACCTTC.

The chain is built from TRBV4-1 and TRBJ2-1; 12 bases map to TRBD2. Germline CDR1 MGHRA, CDR2 YSYEKL. The J segment lost 8 bases and the V segment lost 2 bases, leaving 10 bases of the junction unmatched. This CDR3 has 17 residues. CDR3 nucleotides: TGCGCCAGCAGCCAAAGGGTCGCGACTAGCGGGAGCGATGAGCAGTTCTTC. Its protein is CASSQRVATSGSDEQFF.

V is TRBV7-2 and J is TRBJ2-7; no reliable D call. V shed 5 bases and J shed 2 bases, with 10 bases lying between them. CDR3 length: 13 amino acids. Germline V gives CDR1 SGHTA, CDR2 FQGNSA. This CDR3 reads CASSPYGAYEQYF. CDR3 sequence (DNA): TGTGCCAGCAGCCCCTACGGAGCCTACGAGCAGTACTTC.

The chain links TRBV11-2 to TRBJ2-7; D is possibly TRBD1 (5 bases). The germline CDR1 and CDR2 sequences are SGHAT and FQNNGV. V shed 1 base and J shed 13 bases, with 14 bases lying between them. CDR3 size: 12 residues. The CDR3 reads CASSLVPGSEYF. CDR3 DNA sequence: TGTGCCAGCAGCTTAGTTCCAGGGTCGGAATACTTC.

This clonotype was counted at least ten times. The chain joins TRBV12-3 or TRBV12-4 to TRBJ2-1, with a possible D match to TRBD2 (5 bases). This CDR3 contains 15 residues. With 1 base removed from V and 5 bases from J, the gap between germline ends came to 12 bases. The CDR3 DNA is TGTGCCAGCAGTTTAGGGGGAGCAGGAAACAATGAGCAGTTCTTC. This sequence encodes CASSLGGAGNNEQFF.

The chain recombines TRBV6-5 with TRBJ2-7, with 7 nucleotides matching TRBD2. V lost 4 bases, J lost 6 bases, and 9 bases stayed unmatched. Germline CDR1 reads MNHEY; CDR2 reads SVGAGI. This CDR3 is built from 14 residues. CDR3 sequence: CASSSLTSFVEQYF. In DNA, the CDR3 is TGTGCCAGCAGTTCCTTGACTAGCTTTGTCGAGCAGTACTTC.

This clonotype turned up a few times. V usage is TRBV5-6 and J usage is TRBJ2-5, with D hard to call. This CDR3 contains 16 residues. V was trimmed by 3 bases and J by 2 bases, leaving 17 bases between them. CDR1 SGHDT and CDR2 YYEEEE come from the germline V gene. The chain's CDR3 is CASSSVATPWQETQYF. Here the CDR3 DNA reads TGTGCCAGCAGCTCGGTGGCGACACCGTGGCAAGAGACCCAGTACTTC.

The chain joins TRBV5-1 to TRBJ2-1, with D perhaps matching TRBD1 (5 bases). With 0 bases removed from V and 8 bases from J, the gap between germline ends came to 9 bases. The CDR3 totals 13 residues. The germline V gene has CDR1 SGHRS and CDR2 YFSETQ. This chain's CDR3 is CASSLDRGHEQFF. The CDR3 DNA sequence: TGCGCCAGCAGCTTGGATAGGGGTCATGAGCAGTTCTTC.